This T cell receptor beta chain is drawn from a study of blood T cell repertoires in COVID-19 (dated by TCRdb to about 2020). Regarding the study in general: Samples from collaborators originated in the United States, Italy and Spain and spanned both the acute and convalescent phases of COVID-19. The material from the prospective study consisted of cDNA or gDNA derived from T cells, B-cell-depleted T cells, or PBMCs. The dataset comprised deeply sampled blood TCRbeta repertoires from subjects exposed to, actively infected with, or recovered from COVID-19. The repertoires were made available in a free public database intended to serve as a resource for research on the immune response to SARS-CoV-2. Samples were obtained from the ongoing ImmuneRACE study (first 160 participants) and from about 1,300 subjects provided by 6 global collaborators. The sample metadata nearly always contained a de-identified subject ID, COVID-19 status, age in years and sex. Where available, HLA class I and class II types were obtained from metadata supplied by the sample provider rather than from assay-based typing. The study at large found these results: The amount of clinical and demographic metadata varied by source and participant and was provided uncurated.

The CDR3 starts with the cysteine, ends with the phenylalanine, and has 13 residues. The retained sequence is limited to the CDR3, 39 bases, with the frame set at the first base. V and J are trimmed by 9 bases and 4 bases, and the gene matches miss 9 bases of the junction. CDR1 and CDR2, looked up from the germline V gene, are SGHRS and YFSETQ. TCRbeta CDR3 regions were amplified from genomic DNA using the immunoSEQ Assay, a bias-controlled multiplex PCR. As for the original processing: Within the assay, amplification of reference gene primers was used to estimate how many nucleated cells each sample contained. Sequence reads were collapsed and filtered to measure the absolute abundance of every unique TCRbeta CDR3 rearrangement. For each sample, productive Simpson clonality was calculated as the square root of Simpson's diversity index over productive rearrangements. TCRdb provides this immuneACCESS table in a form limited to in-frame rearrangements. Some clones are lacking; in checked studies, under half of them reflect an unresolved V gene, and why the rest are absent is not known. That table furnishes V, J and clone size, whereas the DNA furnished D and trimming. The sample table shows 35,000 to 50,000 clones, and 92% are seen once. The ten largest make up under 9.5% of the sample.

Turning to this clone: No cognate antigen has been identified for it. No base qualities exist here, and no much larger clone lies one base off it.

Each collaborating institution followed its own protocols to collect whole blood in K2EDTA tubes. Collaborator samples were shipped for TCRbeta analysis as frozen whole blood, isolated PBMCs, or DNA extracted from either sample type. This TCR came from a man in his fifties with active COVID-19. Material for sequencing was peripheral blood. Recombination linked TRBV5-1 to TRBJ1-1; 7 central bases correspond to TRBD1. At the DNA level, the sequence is TGCGCCACCAAAGACAGGGTAGGCACTGAAGCTTTCTTT. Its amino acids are CATKDRVGTEAFF.